This is a list of T cell receptor beta chains from one sample in a study of T cell responses to AZD1222 COVID-19 vaccine. Sequencing was performed with immunoSEQ multiplex PCR; in TCRdb, only in-frame clones are kept and a portion is missing. The repertoire holds 150,000 to 200,000 clones, with around 86% as singletons. The sequencing used peripheral blood, collected on day 0 of MenACWY control vaccination. All receptors derive from an adult in good health. CDR3s include the opening cysteine and the closing phenylalanine or tryptophan. D genes are given only for firm matches. Only part of the rows carry a size: once, few, many, or a class if the clone is expanded.

J	D	V	size	CDR3	DNA
TRBJ2-2	NA	TRBV5-1	NA	CASSFLDPNTGELFF	TGCGCCAGCAGCTTTTTAGACCCGAACACCGGGGAGCTGTTTTTT
TRBJ2-1	TRBD2	TRBV29-1	NA	CSVGWREVNNEQFF	TGCAGCGTTGGGTGGCGGGAGGTCAACAATGAGCAGTTCTTC
TRBJ2-7	NA	TRBV7-9	NA	CASSSTEDYEQYF	TGTGCCAGCAGCTCTACAGAGGACTACGAGCAGTACTTC
TRBJ2-7	NA	TRBV6-6	once	CASSYSSYEQYF	TGTGCCAGCAGTTACTCGAGTTACGAGCAGTACTTC
TRBJ1-4	NA	TRBV7-2	few	CASSLTQGLGNEKLFF	TGTGCCAGCAGCTTAACCCAGGGGCTGGGTAATGAAAAACTGTTTTTT
TRBJ1-1	NA	TRBV5-4	NA	CASSPDNTEAFF	TGTGCCAGCAGCCCCGATAACACTGAAGCTTTCTTT
TRBJ2-7	TRBD1	TRBV11-3	NA	CASSPGQGASYEQYF	TGTGCCAGCTCCCCCGGACAGGGGGCGTCCTACGAGCAGTACTTC
TRBJ2-7	NA	TRBV5-1	NA	CASSLAGTDTYEQYF	TGCGCCAGCAGCTTGGCTGGGACGGATACCTACGAGCAGTACTTC
TRBJ1-1	TRBD1	TRBV5-5	NA	CASSLRDREAFF	TGTGCCAGCAGCTTGCGGGACAGGGAAGCTTTCTTT
TRBJ2-3	TRBD1	TRBV27	NA	CASSSGQATDTQYF	TGTGCCAGCAGTTCAGGACAGGCCACAGATACGCAGTATTTT
TRBJ2-7	NA	TRBV28	NA	CASTSPDRAGEQYF	TGTGCCAGCACCTCCCCCGACAGGGCGGGGGAGCAGTACTTC
TRBJ1-1	NA	TRBV6-5	few	CASSYSTGMNTEAFF	TGTGCCAGCAGTTACTCGACGGGTATGAACACTGAAGCTTTCTTT
TRBJ2-5	NA	TRBV5-4	NA	CASTPREEVGGQETQYF	TGTGCCAGCACCCCTCGTGAGGAGGTAGGGGGCCAAGAGACCCAGTACTTC
TRBJ2-2	NA	TRBV28	NA	CASSFRVAGELFF	TGTGCCAGCAGTTTTAGGGTGGCCGGGGAGCTGTTTTTT
TRBJ2-5	NA	TRBV15	NA	CATSSRTRETQYF	TGTGCCACCAGCAGTCGGACCAGGGAGACCCAGTACTTC
TRBJ2-3	NA	TRBV28	NA	CASSSTGGRTDTQYF	TGTGCCAGCAGTTCCACTGGCGGACGCACAGATACGCAGTATTTT
TRBJ1-5	NA	TRBV30	NA	CAWSAGANFQPQHF	TGTGCCTGGAGCGCGGGGGCTAACTTTCAGCCCCAGCATTTT
TRBJ1-1	TRBD1	TRBV5-5	NA	CASSFPGQKNTEAFF	TGTGCCAGCAGCTTTCCGGGACAGAAGAACACTGAAGCTTTCTTT
TRBJ1-2	TRBD1	TRBV2	NA	CASTQGQGGGYTF	TGTGCCAGCACGCAGGGACAGGGAGGTGGCTACACCTTC
TRBJ1-2	TRBD1	TRBV5-4	NA	CASSSPGTGGSNYGYTF	TGTGCCAGCAGCTCCCCCGGGACAGGGGGCTCGAACTATGGCTACACCTTC
TRBJ2-5	NA	TRBV18	NA	CASSPDAWETQYF	TGTGCCAGCTCACCAGATGCTTGGGAGACCCAGTACTTC
TRBJ2-5	NA	TRBV4-1	NA	CASSQVGSGETQYF	TGCGCCAGCAGCCAAGTTGGCAGCGGTGAGACCCAGTACTTC
TRBJ2-3	TRBD1	TRBV19	NA	CASSIAGTGTTDTQYF	TGTGCCAGTAGTATCGCCGGGACAGGGACAACAGATACGCAGTATTTT